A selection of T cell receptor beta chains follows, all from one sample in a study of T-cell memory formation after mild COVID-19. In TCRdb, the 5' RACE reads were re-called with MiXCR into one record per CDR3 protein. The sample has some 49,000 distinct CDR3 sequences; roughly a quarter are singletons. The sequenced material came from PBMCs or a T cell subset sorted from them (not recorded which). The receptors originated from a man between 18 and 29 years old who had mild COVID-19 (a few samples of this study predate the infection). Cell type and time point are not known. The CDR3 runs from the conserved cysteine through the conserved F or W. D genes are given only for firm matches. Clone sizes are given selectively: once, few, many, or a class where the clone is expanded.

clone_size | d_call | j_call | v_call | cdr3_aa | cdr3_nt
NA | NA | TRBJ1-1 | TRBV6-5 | CASSYRGLGLRYTEAFF | TGTGCCAGCAGTTACCGCGGGCTAGGGTTACGGTACACTGAAGCTTTCTTT
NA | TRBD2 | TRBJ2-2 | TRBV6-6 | CASSYLFGQMSGGASNGELFF | TGTGCCAGCAGTTACTTGTTCGGACAGATGAGCGGGGGGGCCTCGAACGGGGAGCTGTTTTTT
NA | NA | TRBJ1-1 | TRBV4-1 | CASSQEVGAMNTEAFF | TGCGCCAGCAGCCAAGAGGTAGGCGCTATGAACACTGAAGCTTTCTTT
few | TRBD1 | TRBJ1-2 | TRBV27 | CASSGTGDYTSGYTF | TGTGCCAGCAGTGGGACAGGGGATTATACTTCGGGCTACACCTTC
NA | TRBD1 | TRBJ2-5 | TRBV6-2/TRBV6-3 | CASSYSGTARETQYF | TGTGCCAGCAGTTACTCCGGGACAGCTCGGGAGACCCAGTACTTC
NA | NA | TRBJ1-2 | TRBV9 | CASSVDGEPDYGYTF | TGTGCCAGCAGCGTAGACGGGGAACCAGACTATGGCTACACCTTC
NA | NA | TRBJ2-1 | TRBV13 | CASSLVGGNEQFF | TGTGCCAGCAGCTTAGTCGGGGGCAATGAGCAGTTCTTC
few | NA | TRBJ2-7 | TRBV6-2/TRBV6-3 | CASTYRLPYEQYF | TGTGCCAGCACCTACAGGCTACCCTACGAGCAGTACTTC
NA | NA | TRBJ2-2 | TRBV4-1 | CASSARWDTGELFF | TGCGCCAGCAGCGCGCGGTGGGACACCGGGGAGCTGTTTTTT
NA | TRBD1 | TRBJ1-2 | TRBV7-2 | CASSPGGAGYGYTF | TGTGCCAGCAGCCCAGGGGGCGCCGGCTATGGCTACACCTTC
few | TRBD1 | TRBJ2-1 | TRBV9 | CASSVGTGRGEQFF | TGTGCCAGCAGCGTAGGGACAGGGAGAGGGGAGCAGTTCTTC
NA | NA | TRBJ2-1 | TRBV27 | CASSLLGGLYNEQFF | TGTGCCAGCAGTTTACTCGGGGGACTGTACAATGAGCAGTTCTTC
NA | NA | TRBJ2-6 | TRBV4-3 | CASSQQQEGGSGANVLTF | TGCGCCAGCAGCCAACAGCAGGAGGGGGGCTCTGGGGCCAACGTCCTGACTTTC
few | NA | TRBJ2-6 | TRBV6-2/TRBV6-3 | CASSPSSSGANVLTF | TGTGCCAGCAGCCCGTCGTCCTCTGGGGCCAACGTCCTGACTTTC
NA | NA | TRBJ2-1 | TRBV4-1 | CASSPNTEQFF | TGCGCCAGCAGCCCGAACACCGAGCAGTTCTTC
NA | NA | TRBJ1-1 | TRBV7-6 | CASSRGSEAFF | TGTGCCAGCAGCCGGGGCTCGGAAGCTTTCTTT
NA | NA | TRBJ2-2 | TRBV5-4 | CASSFGALNTGELFF | TGTGCCAGCAGCTTCGGGGCTTTGAACACCGGGGAGCTGTTTTTT
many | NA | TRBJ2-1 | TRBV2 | CASSGTWDWSGGEQFF | TGTGCCAGCAGCGGAACCTGGGACTGGTCTGGGGGTGAGCAGTTCTTC
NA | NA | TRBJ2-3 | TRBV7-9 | CASSLEFDSTDTQYF | TGTGCCAGCAGCTTAGAATTCGACAGCACAGATACGCAGTATTTT
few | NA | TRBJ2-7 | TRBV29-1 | CSVASGAEQYF | TGCAGCGTTGCCTCCGGGGCCGAGCAGTACTTC
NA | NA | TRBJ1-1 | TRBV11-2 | CASSSRIQGINTEAFF | TGTGCCAGCAGCTCACGGATACAGGGAATTAACACTGAAGCTTTCTTT
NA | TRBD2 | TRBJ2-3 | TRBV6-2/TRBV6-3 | CASSSQRGAPDTQYF | TGTGCCAGCAGTTCACAGCGGGGGGCCCCAGATACGCAGTATTTT
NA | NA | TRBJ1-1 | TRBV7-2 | CASSPYRGATEAFF | TGTGCCAGCAGCCCCTATCGGGGGGCCACTGAAGCTTTCTTT
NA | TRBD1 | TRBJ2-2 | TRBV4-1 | CASSQGLGGRELFF | TGCGCCAGCAGCCAAGGGCTAGGGGGCCGGGAGCTGTTTTTT
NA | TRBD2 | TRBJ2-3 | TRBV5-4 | CASSLTSGLTDTQYF | TGTGCCAGCAGCTTGACTAGCGGCCTCACAGATACGCAGTATTTT
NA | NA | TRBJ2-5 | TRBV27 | CASSPTPGRQETQYF | TGTGCCAGCTCTCCGACGCCCGGCAGGCAAGAGACCCAGTACTTC